The clone carrying this T cell receptor (beta chain) has a single count. The antigen is not known. Germline-derived CDR1 and CDR2 are SGHDN and FVKESK. V was cut by 1 base and J by 1 base, with 10 bases left in between. The CDR3 is 16 amino acids. Repertoires were generated with immunoSEQ multiplex PCR, while TCRdb's copy carries only in-frame clones and drops some. The repertoire holds 50,000 to 60,000 clones, with 60% to 75% as singletons. The sample originates from a study of T cell clones after liver transplantation. Background on the study: A pre-transplant mixed lymphocyte reaction with TCRbeta sequencing defined graft-donor-reactive clones followed in post-transplant blood.

Findings of the study overall: Donor-reactive sequences fell more than third party-reactive ones, suggesting partial deletion. Graft donor-reactive T cells possibly entered the graft instead of undergoing deletion.

The chain couples TRBV14 to TRBJ2-2; D could derive from TRBD1 or TRBD2 (6 bases each). The TCR comes from a human patient who received a liver transplant. Certain T cells may be donor cells from the graft. Material: CD4+ T cells from blood, obtained at the 22-month timepoint. CDR3 DNA: TGTGCCAGCAGCCAAGTGGGGGGCTTGAACACCGGGGAGCTGTTTTTT. Translated, it gives CASSQVGGLNTGELFF.